The 21 T cell receptor beta chains given below trace back to one sample, sequenced in a study of CD8+ T cells in alopecia areata. Stated treatment: oral pan-JAK inhibitor, 5-10 mg twice daily. Investigators isolated RNA and reverse transcribed it into cDNA to act as the sequencing template. Profiling relied on immunoSEQ multiplex PCR, and the TCRdb table lists in-frame clones only, not all of them. The sample has about 200,000 clones, 55% to 75% seen once; the top ten hold 5.5% to 6%. This sample comprised CD4+ T cells sorted from blood, obtained at week 24, from a patient treated with tofacitinib. The receptors derive from a human donor with alopecia areata.

This clone has more than one count but fewer than ten. The chain is built from TRBV18 and TRBJ1-2; tentative D call: TRBD1 (6 bases). The CDR3 sequence is 13 residues long. Germline CDR1 KGHSH, CDR2 LQKENI. V gave up 6 bases and J gave up 3 bases, with 11 bases separating them. The CDR3 sequence: CASSDGGDYGYTF. The CDR3 DNA reads as TGTGCCAGCTCGGATGGGGGCGACTATGGCTACACCTTC. Based on the CDR3 plus reference TRBV18 and TRBJ1-2, the full variable domain is NAGVMQNPRHLVRRRGQEARLRCSPMKGHSHVYWYRQLPEEGLKFMVYLQKENIIDESGMPKERFSAEFPKEGPSILRIQQVVRGDSAAYFCASSDGGDYGYTFGSGTRLTVV.

This chain links TRBV7-2 with TRBJ2-3; D is ambiguous. Germline CDR1 SGHTA, CDR2 FQGNSA. CDR3 length: 14 residues. The V and J ends lost 2 bases and 1 base respectively, with 7 bases between them. The CDR3 bases are TGTGCCAGCAGCTTATTTGGGGGCACAGATACGCAGTATTTT. This sequence encodes CASSLFGGTDTQYF. The full variable domain, in which reference TRBV7-2 and TRBJ2-3 provide the parts outside the CDR3, is GAGVSQSPSNKVTEKGKDVELRCDPISGHTALYWYRQSLGQGLEFLIYFQGNSAPDKSGLPSDRFSAERTGGSVSTLTIQRTQQEDSAVYLCASSLFGGTDTQYFGPGTRLTVL.

This clone showed up just a few times. Within the sample, other DNA sequences also encode this same CDR3. This chain connects TRBV7-2 to TRBJ1-5, with D unresolved. This CDR3 has 12 residues. V gave up 5 bases and J gave up 4 bases, with 6 bases separating them. Germline V gene lookup returns CDR1 SGHTA and CDR2 FQGNSA. CDR3 nucleotide sequence: TGTGCCAGCAGCGACTCAAATCAGCCCCAGCATTTT. Protein product: CASSDSNQPQHF.

The chain couples TRBV9 to TRBJ2-1; 8 bases are shared with TRBD2. There are 15 residues in the CDR3. CDR1 is SGDLS, CDR2 YYNGEE, per germline. The ends lost 4 bases at V and 8 bases at J; junction bases unmatched: 11. The CDR3 DNA sequence: TGTGCCAGCAGCCCGCGGGGGGCCTGGGGCCATGAGCAGTTCTTC. Translation gives CASSPRGAWGHEQFF.

V gene TRBV5-1 combines with J gene TRBJ2-1, with a possible D match to TRBD2 (6 bases). Germline values: CDR1 SGHRS, CDR2 YFSETQ. The CDR3 is 15 residues long. Trimming took off 0 bases at V and 2 bases at J, with 9 bases between the two ends. Here the CDR3 reads CASSLEGGAYNEQFF. The CDR3 DNA reads as TGCGCCAGCAGCTTGGAGGGCGGGGCCTACAATGAGCAGTTCTTC. The full variable domain, rest sourced from reference TRBV5-1 and TRBJ2-1, is KAGVTQTPRYLIKTRGQQVTLSCSPISGHRSVSWYQQTPGQGLQFLFEYFSETQRNKGNFPGRFSGRQFSNSRSEMNVSTLELGDSALYLCASSLEGGAYNEQFFGPGTRLTVL.

The V call is TRBV6-6, the J call TRBJ2-2; 12 nucleotides match TRBD2. This CDR3 is built from 16 residues. Germline V gene sequence: CDR1 MNHNY, CDR2 SVGAGI (reference sequence). J was trimmed by 7 bases and V by 2 bases; bases with no gene match: 5. The CDR3 loop is CASSYRLAGAGGELFF. The DNA of the CDR3 is TGTGCCAGCAGTTACCGACTAGCGGGAGCGGGCGGGGAGCTGTTTTTT.

This clone was picked up one time. This chain links TRBV15 with TRBJ1-1; 10 positions match TRBD1. CDR1 and CDR2 from the germline V gene are LNHNV and YYDKDF (reference sequence). This CDR3 is built from 14 residues. Losses at the gene ends were 1 base for V and 6 bases for J; bases not matched to a gene: 2. CDR3 sequence (DNA): TGTGCCACCAGCAGAGGACAGGGGGCCGCTGAAGCTTTCTTT. Amino acid sequence: CATSRGQGAAEAFF.

This clone turned up a few times. The chain uses TRBV28 and TRBJ2-5, with 10 bases matching TRBD2. J was trimmed by 2 bases and V by 7 bases; bases with no gene match: 13. Germline values: CDR1 MDHEN, CDR2 SYDVKM. The CDR3 totals 17 residues. The CDR3 nucleotides read TGTGCCAGCACCCGCAGCGGGAGGGCCGCATTACAAGAGACCCAGTACTTC. This sequence encodes CASTRSGRAALQETQYF.

The chain combines TRBV21-1 with TRBJ2-5. TRBV21-1 counts as a pseudogene. The CDR3 loop spans 14 amino acids. CDR3 loop: CASRGTAPQETQYF. CDR3 DNA sequence: TGTGCCAGCAGAGGGACGGCGCCACAAGAGACCCAGTACTTC.

This clone was picked up a small number of times. V gene TRBV5-1 combines with J gene TRBJ1-1; the D gene is possibly TRBD1 (6 bases). The CDR3 runs 14 residues. Germline lookup yields CDR1 SGHRS and CDR2 YFSETQ. Between the trimmed V and J ends, which lost 5 bases and 3 bases, there was a span of 14 bases. The CDR3 protein is CASSPGAEDTEAFF. The CDR3, as DNA: TGCGCCAGCAGTCCGGGGGCTGAGGACACTGAAGCTTTCTTT.

Worth noting for this clone: Other DNA sequences in the same sample also yield this CDR3. J is TRBJ1-5 and V is TRBV19; 10 bases are a match to TRBD1. The CDR3 contains 15 residues. V shed 5 bases, J shed 2 bases, and the junction held 3 bases outside the gene matches. Germline V gene data show CDR1 as LNHDA and CDR2 as SQIVND (reference sequence). The CDR3, as DNA: TGTGCCAGTAGTTCGGGGACAGGGGGCAATCAGCCCCAGCATTTT. The encoded protein is CASSSGTGGNQPQHF.

The CDR3 DNA sequence: TGTGCCTGGAGTGTTGGACTAGAGGCCGCCAAAAACATTCAGTACTTC. It translates to CAWSVGLEAAKNIQYF. V usage is TRBV30 and J usage is TRBJ2-4, with TRBD2 matching over 7 bases. CDR3 length: 16 residues. Germline lookup yields CDR1 GTSNPN and CDR2 SVGIG (reference sequence). J was trimmed by 1 base and V by 0 bases; bases with no gene match: 6.

This chain connects TRBV2 to TRBJ2-5; the D call may be TRBD1 or TRBD2 (5 bases each). The CDR3 sequence is 13 residues long. V was clipped by 5 bases and J by 4 bases, with 11 bases between them. CDR1 is SNHLY and CDR2 is FYNNEI in the germline V gene. CDR3: CASSQGARETQYF. CDR3 bases: TGTGCCAGCAGTCAGGGAGCAAGAGAGACCCAGTACTTC. Using reference TRBV2 and TRBJ2-5 for the parts outside the CDR3, the full variable domain is EPEVTQTPSHQVTQMGQEVILRCVPISNHLYFYWYRQILGQKVEFLVSFYNNEISEKSEIFDDQFSVERPDGSNFTLKIRSTKLEDSAMYFCASSQGARETQYFGPGTRLLVL.

This clone was seen only a few times. The chain joins TRBV6-5 to TRBJ2-3; D unresolved. CDR1 and CDR2 (germline): MNHEY, SVGAGI. Trimming cost V 7 bases and J 9 bases, with 14 bases left between them. The CDR3 is made up of 12 amino acids. As DNA, the CDR3 is TGTGCCAGCACCAGCCCCGCCAGGACGCAGTATTTT. Amino acid sequence: CASTSPARTQYF.

The gene calls are TRBV28 and TRBJ1-6; weak D call: TRBD1 (5 bases). This CDR3 has 14 amino acids. The V and J ends lost 4 bases and 7 bases respectively, with 11 bases between them. Germline V gene data show CDR1 as MDHEN and CDR2 as SYDVKM. The CDR3 DNA sequence: TGTGCCAGCAGTTACGGGGCGGGAAATTCACCCCTCCACTTT. Translated, it gives CASSYGAGNSPLHF.

The chain employs TRBV28 and TRBJ2-5; either TRBD1 or TRBD2 may fit D (6 bases each). Germline V CDR1 and CDR2: MDHEN, SYDVKM. V lost 5 bases to trimming and J lost 5 bases, with 18 bases between them. CDR3 length: 15 residues. This CDR3 reads CASSPGEGGIETQYF. The CDR3 DNA reads TGTGCCAGCAGTCCAGGAGAGGGGGGAATCGAGACCCAGTACTTC. Complete variable domain (other parts from reference TRBV28 and TRBJ2-5): DVKVTQSSRYLVKRTGEKVFLECVQDMDHENMFWYRQDPGLGLRLIYFSYDVKMKEKGDIPEGYSVSREKKERFSLILESASTNQTSMYLCASSPGEGGIETQYFGPGTRLLVL.

This clone turned up a few times. The V gene is TRBV5-1, the J gene TRBJ2-1, with 8 bases lining up with TRBD1. Germline CDR1 is SGHRS and CDR2 is YFSETQ. The V and J ends lost 4 bases and 1 base, in that order; junction bases with no gene match: 7. The CDR3 contains 16 residues. The CDR3 sequence: CASSRTGSVSYNEQFF. The CDR3 region has the DNA TGCGCCAGCAGCAGGACAGGGTCCGTATCCTACAATGAGCAGTTCTTC.

A few counts support this clone. The chain recombines TRBV7-6 with TRBJ2-2, with D tentatively TRBD2 (5 bases). Looked up from germline, CDR1 is SGHVS and CDR2 is FNYEAQ. V was cut by 0 bases and J by 5 bases, with 7 bases left in between. The CDR3 length is 14 residues. The CDR3 protein is CASSLAGRTGELFF. For the CDR3, the DNA is TGTGCCAGCAGCTTAGCAGGGAGAACCGGGGAGCTGTTTTTT.

This clone was found a few times. V is TRBV28 and J is TRBJ1-5; the D gene is possibly TRBD1 (6 bases). V gave up 8 bases and J gave up 0 bases, with 14 bases separating them. Germline-derived CDR1 and CDR2 are MDHEN and SYDVKM. The CDR3 spans 15 residues. CDR3 sequence reads: CASAPGQVSNQPQHF. The CDR3 region has the DNA TGTGCCAGCGCCCCGGGACAAGTTAGCAATCAGCCCCAGCATTTT. The whole variable domain, filled in from reference TRBV28 and TRBJ1-5, reads DVKVTQSSRYLVKRTGEKVFLECVQDMDHENMFWYRQDPGLGLRLIYFSYDVKMKEKGDIPEGYSVSREKKERFSLILESASTNQTSMYLCASAPGQVSNQPQHFGDGTRLSIL.

This clone showed up just once. This sequence joins TRBV5-1 and TRBJ1-1; TRBD1 is a possible D gene (5 bases). The CDR3 extends over 16 amino acids. The V gene's germline CDR1 is SGHRS and CDR2 YFSETQ. With 0 bases removed from V and 4 bases from J, the gap between germline ends came to 16 bases. CDR3 protein: CASSLEGRGGPTEAFF. CDR3 sequence (DNA): TGCGCCAGCAGCTTGGAAGGTCGTGGGGGACCCACTGAAGCTTTCTTT.

The chain recombines TRBV5-1 with TRBJ2-6; D might be TRBD1 (6 bases). Germline loops: CDR1 SGHRS, CDR2 YFSETQ. The CDR3 consists of 17 residues. Trimming took off 2 bases at V and 0 bases at J, with 12 bases between the two ends. CDR3 region: CASSFSGHLSGANVLTF. The CDR3, as DNA: TGCGCCAGCAGCTTTTCGGGACATCTCTCTGGGGCCAACGTCCTGACTTTC.